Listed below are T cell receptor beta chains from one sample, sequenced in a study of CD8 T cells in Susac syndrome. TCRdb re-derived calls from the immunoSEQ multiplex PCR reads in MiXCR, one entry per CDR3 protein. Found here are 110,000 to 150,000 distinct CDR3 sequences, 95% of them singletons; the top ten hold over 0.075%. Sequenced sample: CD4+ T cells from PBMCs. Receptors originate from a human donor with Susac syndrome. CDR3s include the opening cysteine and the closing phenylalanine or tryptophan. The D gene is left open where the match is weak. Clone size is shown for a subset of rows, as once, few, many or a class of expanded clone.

CDR3 protein: CASSLAIGKGQPQHF
CDR3 DNA: TGTGCCAGCAGCTTGGCCATAGGGAAGGGTCAGCCCCAGCATTTT
J gene: TRBJ1-5
D gene: -
V gene: TRBV5-8
clone size: -

CDR3 protein: CASSLVFAATGELFF
CDR3 DNA: TGTGCCAGCAGCTTAGTGTTCGCGGCCACCGGGGAGCTGTTTTTT
J gene: TRBJ2-2
D gene: -
V gene: TRBV7-9
clone size: -

CDR3 protein: CASSFGRGASYEQYF
CDR3 DNA: TGTGCCAGCAGTTTTGGCCGCGGGGCCTCCTACGAGCAGTACTTC
J gene: TRBJ2-7
D gene: -
V gene: TRBV12-3/TRBV12-4
clone size: once

CDR3 protein: CASSRGGGQETQYF
CDR3 DNA: TGTGCCAGCAGTCGCGGGGGGGGGCAAGAGACCCAGTACTTC
J gene: TRBJ2-5
D gene: TRBD2
V gene: TRBV12-3/TRBV12-4
clone size: -

CDR3 protein: CSVGTGVDYGYTF
CDR3 DNA: TGCAGCGTTGGGACAGGGGTGGACTATGGCTACACCTTC
J gene: TRBJ1-2
D gene: TRBD1
V gene: TRBV29-1
clone size: -

CDR3 protein: CSARSFGGKRNQPQHF
CDR3 DNA: TGCAGTGCTAGGTCGTTCGGGGGCAAGAGGAATCAGCCCCAGCATTTT
J gene: TRBJ1-5
D gene: -
V gene: TRBV20-1
clone size: -

CDR3 protein: CASSFREDNEQFF
CDR3 DNA: TGTGCCAGCAGCTTCCGGGAGGACAATGAGCAGTTCTTC
J gene: TRBJ2-1
D gene: TRBD2
V gene: TRBV5-4
clone size: -

CDR3 protein: CSATDWDFEGQYF
CDR3 DNA: TGCAGTGCTACAGACTGGGACTTCGAGGGGCAGTACTTC
J gene: TRBJ2-7
D gene: -
V gene: TRBV20-1
clone size: -

CDR3 protein: CATSKDQRTGELFF
CDR3 DNA: TGTGCCACCAGTAAGGACCAACGGACCGGGGAGCTGTTTTTT
J gene: TRBJ2-2
D gene: -
V gene: TRBV15
clone size: once

CDR3 protein: CANNPTLSGSTDTQYF
CDR3 DNA: TGTGCCAACAACCCCACTTTGAGCGGGAGCACAGATACGCAGTATTTT
J gene: TRBJ2-3
D gene: -
V gene: TRBV28
clone size: -

CDR3 protein: CASIALASYEQYF
CDR3 DNA: TGTGCCAGCATCGCACTAGCGTCCTACGAGCAGTACTTC
J gene: TRBJ2-7
D gene: TRBD2
V gene: TRBV6-5
clone size: once

CDR3 protein: CASPGSEAFF
CDR3 DNA: TGTGCCAGCCCCGGGAGTGAAGCTTTCTTT
J gene: TRBJ1-1
D gene: -
V gene: TRBV5-4
clone size: -

CDR3 protein: CASSKGLSGNTIYF
CDR3 DNA: TGTGCCAGTAGTAAGGGGCTCTCTGGAAACACCATATATTTT
J gene: TRBJ1-3
D gene: -
V gene: TRBV19
clone size: -

CDR3 protein: CASVGLAGPSSYNEQFF
CDR3 DNA: TGTGCCAGCGTGGGGCTAGCGGGGCCAAGCTCCTACAATGAGCAGTTCTTC
J gene: TRBJ2-1
D gene: TRBD2
V gene: TRBV27
clone size: -

CDR3 protein: CSDRGSYNQPQHF
CDR3 DNA: TGCAGTGACAGGGGCAGTTACAATCAGCCCCAGCATTTT
J gene: TRBJ1-5
D gene: TRBD1
V gene: TRBV20-1
clone size: -

CDR3 protein: CASSLLAGGVDTQYF
CDR3 DNA: TGTGCCAGCAGCTTATTGGCGGGAGGGGTAGATACGCAGTATTTT
J gene: TRBJ2-3
D gene: TRBD2
V gene: TRBV11-2
clone size: -

CDR3 protein: CASSLDGGRPDTQYF
CDR3 DNA: TGTGCCAGCAGCTTAGACGGGGGGCGCCCAGATACGCAGTATTTT
J gene: TRBJ2-3
D gene: -
V gene: TRBV11-2
clone size: -

CDR3 protein: CSGKRVNTGELFF
CDR3 DNA: TGCAGCGGGAAAAGGGTCAACACCGGGGAGCTGTTTTTT
J gene: TRBJ2-2
D gene: -
V gene: TRBV29-1
clone size: -

CDR3 protein: CSVPPAGGGNEQFF
CDR3 DNA: TGCAGCGTCCCCCCGGCGGGAGGGGGGAATGAGCAGTTCTTC
J gene: TRBJ2-1
D gene: TRBD2
V gene: TRBV29-1
clone size: -

CDR3 protein: CASSQVPGPQFF
CDR3 DNA: TGTGCCAGCAGCCAAGTTCCCGGACCACAGTTCTTC
J gene: TRBJ2-1
D gene: -
V gene: TRBV3-1
clone size: -

CDR3 protein: CASSQSGTAYEQYF
CDR3 DNA: TGCGCCAGCAGTCAATCCGGCACAGCCTACGAGCAGTACTTC
J gene: TRBJ2-7
D gene: -
V gene: TRBV23-1
clone size: -

CDR3 protein: CSVEVTGSTDTQYF
CDR3 DNA: TGCAGCGTTGAAGTGACGGGGTCCACAGATACGCAGTATTTT
J gene: TRBJ2-3
D gene: -
V gene: TRBV29-1
clone size: -

CDR3 protein: CATSRAQGQADGYTF
CDR3 DNA: TGTGCCACCAGCAGAGCCCAGGGACAGGCGGATGGCTACACCTTC
J gene: TRBJ1-2
D gene: TRBD1
V gene: TRBV15
clone size: -

CDR3 protein: CATSRDRDNQETQYF
CDR3 DNA: TGTGCCACCAGCAGAGATAGGGACAACCAAGAGACCCAGTACTTC
J gene: TRBJ2-5
D gene: -
V gene: TRBV15
clone size: -

CDR3 protein: CSVELAGGQETQYF
CDR3 DNA: TGCAGCGTTGAACTAGCGGGAGGCCAAGAGACCCAGTACTTC
J gene: TRBJ2-5
D gene: TRBD2
V gene: TRBV29-1
clone size: -

CDR3 protein: CSARVQGGRESSPLHF
CDR3 DNA: TGCAGTGCTAGAGTTCAGGGAGGGCGAGAGAGTTCACCCCTCCACTTT
J gene: TRBJ1-6
D gene: -
V gene: TRBV20-1
clone size: -

CDR3 protein: CASSQDTGGELFF
CDR3 DNA: TGTGCCAGCAGCCAAGATACGGGGGGGGAGCTGTTTTTT
J gene: TRBJ2-2
D gene: -
V gene: TRBV14
clone size: -

CDR3 protein: CASSQESTRAQYF
CDR3 DNA: TGTGCCAGCAGCCAAGAAAGTACTAGGGCGCAGTATTTT
J gene: TRBJ2-3
D gene: -
V gene: TRBV4-2
clone size: -

CDR3 protein: CASSPQMAGGPRTDTQYF
CDR3 DNA: TGTGCCAGCAGCCCCCAGATGGCGGGGGGGCCCCGCACAGATACGCAGTATTTT
J gene: TRBJ2-3
D gene: TRBD2
V gene: TRBV9
clone size: -

CDR3 protein: CATTLGLMGNQPQHF
CDR3 DNA: TGTGCCACTACCCTGGGACTTATGGGCAATCAGCCCCAGCATTTT
J gene: TRBJ1-5
D gene: -
V gene: TRBV19
clone size: -

CDR3 protein: CASSWDSQNEKLFF
CDR3 DNA: TGTGCCAGCAGCTGGGACTCTCAGAATGAAAAACTGTTTTTT
J gene: TRBJ1-4
D gene: -
V gene: TRBV7-9
clone size: -

CDR3 protein: CASSLGRDSYETQYF
CDR3 DNA: TGTGCCAGCAGTTTAGGGCGGGACTCTTATGAGACCCAGTACTTC
J gene: TRBJ2-5
D gene: -
V gene: TRBV27
clone size: -

CDR3 protein: CASSFRGAAKNIQYF
CDR3 DNA: TGTGCCAGCAGTTTCAGGGGCGCCGCCAAAAACATTCAGTACTTC
J gene: TRBJ2-4
D gene: -
V gene: TRBV12-3/TRBV12-4
clone size: -

CDR3 protein: CASSFGGSGAQETQYF
CDR3 DNA: TGCGCCAGCAGCTTTGGTGGTAGCGGGGCCCAAGAGACCCAGTACTTC
J gene: TRBJ2-5
D gene: TRBD2
V gene: TRBV5-1
clone size: -

CDR3 protein: CASSGTALHTEAFF
CDR3 DNA: TGTGCCAGCAGCGGGACAGCTCTCCACACTGAAGCTTTCTTT
J gene: TRBJ1-1
D gene: TRBD1
V gene: TRBV13
clone size: -

CDR3 protein: CSALTGTGVNTEAFF
CDR3 DNA: TGCAGTGCCCTAACAGGGACAGGGGTTAACACTGAAGCTTTCTTT
J gene: TRBJ1-1
D gene: TRBD1
V gene: TRBV20-1
clone size: -

CDR3 protein: CASSVQGSNTEAFF
CDR3 DNA: TGTGCCAGCAGCGTACAGGGTTCGAACACTGAAGCTTTCTTT
J gene: TRBJ1-1
D gene: -
V gene: TRBV7-2
clone size: once

CDR3 protein: CSASGAVSSYEQYF
CDR3 DNA: TGCAGTGCTAGTGGTGCGGTGAGCTCCTACGAGCAGTACTTC
J gene: TRBJ2-7
D gene: -
V gene: TRBV20-1
clone size: -

CDR3 protein: CSAPVAGDPDTQYF
CDR3 DNA: TGCAGTGCCCCAGTAGCGGGGGACCCAGATACGCAGTATTTT
J gene: TRBJ2-3
D gene: TRBD2
V gene: TRBV20-1
clone size: -

CDR3 protein: CASSVQETQYF
CDR3 DNA: TGTGCCAGCAGCGTTCAAGAGACCCAGTACTTC
J gene: TRBJ2-5
D gene: -
V gene: TRBV5-4
clone size: few

CDR3 protein: CSVRTDYNEQFF
CDR3 DNA: TGCAGCGTGAGGACGGACTACAATGAGCAGTTCTTC
J gene: TRBJ2-1
D gene: -
V gene: TRBV29-1
clone size: once

CDR3 protein: CSASSLAGGLEQYF
CDR3 DNA: TGCAGTGCTAGTTCCCTAGCGGGAGGGCTCGAGCAGTACTTC
J gene: TRBJ2-7
D gene: TRBD2
V gene: TRBV20-1
clone size: -